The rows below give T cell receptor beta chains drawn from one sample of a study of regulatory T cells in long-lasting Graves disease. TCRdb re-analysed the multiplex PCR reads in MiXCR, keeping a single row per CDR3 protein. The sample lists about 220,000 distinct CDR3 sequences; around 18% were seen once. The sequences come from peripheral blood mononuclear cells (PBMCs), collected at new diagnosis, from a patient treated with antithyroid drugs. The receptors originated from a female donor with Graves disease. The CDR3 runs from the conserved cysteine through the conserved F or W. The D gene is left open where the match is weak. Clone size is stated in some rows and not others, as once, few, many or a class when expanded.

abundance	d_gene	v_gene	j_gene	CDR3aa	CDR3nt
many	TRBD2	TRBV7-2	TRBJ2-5	CASSLASFGGGRETQYF	TGTGCCAGCAGCTTAGCTTCGTTCGGGGGGGGCCGAGAGACCCAGTACTTC
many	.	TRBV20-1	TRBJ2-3	CSARVRGGTDTQYF	TGCAGTGCTAGAGTTAGGGGGGGCACAGATACGCAGTATTTT
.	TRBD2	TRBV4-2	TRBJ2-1	CASSQVTSGAYNEQFF	TGTGCCAGCAGCCAAGTTACTAGCGGGGCCTACAATGAGCAGTTCTTC
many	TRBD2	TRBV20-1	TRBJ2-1	CSAISAASGSREQFF	TGCAGTGCTATTAGTGCCGCTAGCGGGAGTAGGGAACAGTTCTTC
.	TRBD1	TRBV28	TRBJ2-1	CASSGDDRGVYDQQLF	TGTGCCAGCAGTGGGGACGACAGGGGTGTTTACGATCAGCAGTTGTTC
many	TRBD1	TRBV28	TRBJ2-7	CASRTGTGYEQYF	TGTGCCAGTCGGACCGGGACAGGCTACGAGCAGTACTTC
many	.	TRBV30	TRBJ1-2	CAWNNPTGLAYGYTF	TGTGCCTGGAACAATCCCACAGGGCTGGCCTATGGCTACACCTTC
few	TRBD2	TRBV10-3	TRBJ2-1	CAVSESDSGRVDEQFF	TGTGCCGTCAGTGAGTCGGATAGCGGGAGGGTCGATGAGCAGTTCTTC
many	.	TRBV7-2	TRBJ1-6	CASRQEPYNSPLHF	TGTGCCAGCAGACAGGAACCCTATAATTCACCCCTCCACTTT
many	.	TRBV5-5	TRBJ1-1	CASSPSGGPAFF	TGTGCCAGCAGCCCCAGCGGAGGGCCAGCTTTCTTT
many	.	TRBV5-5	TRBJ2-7	CASSFLTGFMYEQYF	TGTGCCAGCAGCTTCCTTACAGGGTTTATGTACGAGCAGTACTTC
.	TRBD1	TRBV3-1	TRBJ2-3	CASSSGGRFTDTQYF	TGTGCCAGCAGCTCAGGGGGAAGATTCACAGATACGCAGTATTTT
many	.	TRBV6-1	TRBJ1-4	CASSPRPGWDNEKLFF	TGTGCCAGCAGTCCCCGGCCAGGGTGGGATAATGAAAAACTGTTTTTT
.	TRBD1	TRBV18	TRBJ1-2	CASSPPDRAPGYTF	TGTGCCAGCTCACCCCCGGACAGGGCGCCTGGCTACACCTTC
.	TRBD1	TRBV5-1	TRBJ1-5	CASSRGTGGEQPQHF	TGCGCCAGCAGCAGGGGGACAGGGGGAGAACAGCCCCAGCATTTT
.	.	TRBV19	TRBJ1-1	CATRQPSNTEAFF	TGTGCCACCAGACAGCCGTCGAACACTGAAGCTTTCTTT
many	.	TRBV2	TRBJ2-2	CASSEVDRGELFF	TGTGCCAGCAGTGAGGTTGACCGCGGGGAGCTGTTTTTT